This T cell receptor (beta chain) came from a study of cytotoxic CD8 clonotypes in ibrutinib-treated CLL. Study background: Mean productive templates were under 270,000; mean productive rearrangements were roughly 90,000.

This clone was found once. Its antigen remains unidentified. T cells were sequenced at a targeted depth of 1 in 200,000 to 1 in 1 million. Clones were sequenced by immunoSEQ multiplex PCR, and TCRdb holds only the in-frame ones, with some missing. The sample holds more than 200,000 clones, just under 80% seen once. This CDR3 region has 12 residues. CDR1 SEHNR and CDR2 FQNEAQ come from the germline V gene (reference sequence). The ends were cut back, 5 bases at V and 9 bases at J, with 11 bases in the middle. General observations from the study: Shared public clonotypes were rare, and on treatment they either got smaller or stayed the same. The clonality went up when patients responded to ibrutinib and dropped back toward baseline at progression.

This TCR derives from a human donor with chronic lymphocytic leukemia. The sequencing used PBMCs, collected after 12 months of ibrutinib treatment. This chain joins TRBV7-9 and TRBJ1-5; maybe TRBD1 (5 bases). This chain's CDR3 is CASSRRQGPQHF. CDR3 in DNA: TGTGCCAGCAGCCGAAGGCAGGGGCCCCAGCATTTT.